This T cell receptor beta chain is drawn from a study of blood T cells in healthy people across ages. Trimming removed 9 bases from V and 6 bases from J; junction bases left unmatched: 8. The germline V gene encodes CDR1 WSHSY and CDR2 SAAADI. The CDR3 contains 13 residues. Primers used in a second PCR of about 6 to 11 cycles were a sample-barcoded 5' primer and a J-beta primer mix. There were at least 2.5 million CDR3-containing paired-end reads obtained from each sample. One entry per CDR3 protein results from TCRdb running MiXCR on the 5' RACE reads. The sample lists fewer than 1,000,000 distinct CDR3 sequences; more than 40% were seen once.

The clonotype comes from a man aged 55 to 70 in good health. The rearrangement uses TRBV10-2 and TRBJ2-3, with 8 bases that match TRBD2. The specimen was blood. DNA of the CDR3: TGCGCCAGTTCCGGGGGGGGGTGGGATACGCAGTATTTT. As protein: CASSGGGWDTQYF.